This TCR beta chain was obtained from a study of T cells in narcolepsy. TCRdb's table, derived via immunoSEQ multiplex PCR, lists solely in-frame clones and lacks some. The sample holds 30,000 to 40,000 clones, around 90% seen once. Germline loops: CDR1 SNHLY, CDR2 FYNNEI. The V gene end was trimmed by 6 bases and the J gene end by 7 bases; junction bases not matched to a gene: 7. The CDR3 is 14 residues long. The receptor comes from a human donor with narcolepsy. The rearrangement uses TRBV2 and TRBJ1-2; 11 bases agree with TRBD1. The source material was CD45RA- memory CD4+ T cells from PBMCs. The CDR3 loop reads CASRSQDRGLGYTF. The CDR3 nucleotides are TGTGCCAGCAGGAGTCAGGACAGGGGGCTTGGCTACACCTTC.